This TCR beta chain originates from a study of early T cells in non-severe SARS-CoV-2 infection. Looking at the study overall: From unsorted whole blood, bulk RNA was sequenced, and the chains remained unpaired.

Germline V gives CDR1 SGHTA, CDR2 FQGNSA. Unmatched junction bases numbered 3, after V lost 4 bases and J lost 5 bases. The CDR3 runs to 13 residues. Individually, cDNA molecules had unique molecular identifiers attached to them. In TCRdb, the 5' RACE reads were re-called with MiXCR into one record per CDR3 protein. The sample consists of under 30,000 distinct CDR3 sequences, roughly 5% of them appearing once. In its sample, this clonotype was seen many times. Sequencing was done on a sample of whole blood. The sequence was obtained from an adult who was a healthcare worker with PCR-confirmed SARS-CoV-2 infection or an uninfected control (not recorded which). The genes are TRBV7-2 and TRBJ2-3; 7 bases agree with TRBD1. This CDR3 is CASSSHRGDTQYF. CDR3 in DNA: TGTGCCAGCAGCTCCCACAGGGGAGATACGCAGTATTTT. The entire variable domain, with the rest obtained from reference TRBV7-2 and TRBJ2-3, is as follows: GAGVSQSPSNKVTEKGKDVELRCDPISGHTALYWYRQSLGQGLEFLIYFQGNSAPDKSGLPSDRFSAERTGGSVSTLTIQRTQQEDSAVYLCASSSHRGDTQYFGPGTRLTVL.